These 5 T cell receptor beta chains came from one sample sequenced in a study of shared clonotypes between healthy human individuals. Clones were sequenced by immunoSEQ multiplex PCR, and TCRdb holds only the in-frame ones, with some missing. The sample carries more than 1.2 million clones, just under 99% recorded once. Sample: naive CD4+ T cells sorted from blood. Described subset: CD45RA+ positively selected. The source of these receptors is a man aged 30 to 39 in good health.

Regarding this clone: This sample includes further DNA sequences coding for the same CDR3. This chain links TRBV28 with TRBJ2-7; tentatively, D is TRBD2 (6 bases). The CDR3 spans 13 residues. Per germline, CDR1 MDHEN and CDR2 SYDVKM. Trimming left V 3 bases short and J 3 bases short, with 9 bases between. The CDR3 region is CASSLGGVYEQYF. The CDR3 coding sequence is TGTGCCAGCAGTTTGGGAGGTGTCTACGAGCAGTACTTC.

The chain uses TRBV7-2 and TRBJ2-3, with 8 bases matching TRBD1. Germline CDR1 and CDR2: SGHTA and FQGNSA. With 3 bases clipped from V and 7 bases from J, the junction kept 12 bases outside the gene matches. The CDR3 contains 16 residues. CDR3 region: CASSFPRGTGSHTQYF. The DNA of the CDR3 is TGTGCCAGCAGCTTCCCCCGAGGGACAGGTTCCCATACGCAGTATTTT.

V gene TRBV20-1 combines with J gene TRBJ1-4; D is unresolved. Trimming shortened V by 6 bases and J by 8 bases, and 10 bases separated the two germline ends. In germline, CDR1 is DFQATT, CDR2 SNEGSKA (reference sequence). The CDR3 runs 11 residues. The CDR3 spells CSATHREKLFF. CDR3 coding DNA: TGCAGTGCCACACACAGAGAAAAACTGTTTTTT.

The chain employs TRBV29-1 and TRBJ1-3; TRBD1 matches 9 bases. CDR3 size: 14 residues. Trimming removed 6 bases from V and 4 bases from J; junction bases left unmatched: 7. Germline CDR1 reads SQVTM; CDR2 reads ANQGSEA. The CDR3 DNA is TGCAGCGTAGGACAGGGGTCAGAAGGAAACACCATATATTTT. It is translated as CSVGQGSEGNTIYF.

The chain employs TRBV27 and TRBJ2-6, with TRBD1 matching over 7 bases. The V gene's germline CDR1 is MNHEY and CDR2 SMNVEV (reference sequence). V lost 4 bases and J lost 0; bases outside the gene matches: 15. The CDR3 is made up of 20 amino acids. CDR3 sequence: CASSSYATTRQGSGANVLTF. Written as DNA, the CDR3 is TGTGCCAGCAGTTCGTACGCAACGACGCGACAGGGCTCTGGGGCCAACGTCCTGACTTTC.